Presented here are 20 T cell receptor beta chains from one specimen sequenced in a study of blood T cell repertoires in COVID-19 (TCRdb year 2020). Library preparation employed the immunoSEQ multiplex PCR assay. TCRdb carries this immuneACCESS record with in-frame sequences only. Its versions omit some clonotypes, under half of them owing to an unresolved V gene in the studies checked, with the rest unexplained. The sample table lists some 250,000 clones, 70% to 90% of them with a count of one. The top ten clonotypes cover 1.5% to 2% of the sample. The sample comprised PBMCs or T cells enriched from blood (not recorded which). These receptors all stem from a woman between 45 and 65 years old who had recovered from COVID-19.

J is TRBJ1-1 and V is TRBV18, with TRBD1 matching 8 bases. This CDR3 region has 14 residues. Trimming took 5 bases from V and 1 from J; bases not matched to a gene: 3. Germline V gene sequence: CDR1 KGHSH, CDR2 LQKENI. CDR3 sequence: CASSLGQENTEAFF. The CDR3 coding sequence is TGTGCCAGCTCATTGGGACAGGAGAACACTGAAGCTTTCTTT.

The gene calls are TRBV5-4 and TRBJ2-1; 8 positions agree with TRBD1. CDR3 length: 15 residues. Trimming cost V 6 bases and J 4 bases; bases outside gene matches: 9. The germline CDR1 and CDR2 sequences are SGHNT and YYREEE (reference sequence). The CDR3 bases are TGTGCCAGCACCATCGACAGGGGTCGTTACAATGAGCAGTTCTTC. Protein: CASTIDRGRYNEQFF.

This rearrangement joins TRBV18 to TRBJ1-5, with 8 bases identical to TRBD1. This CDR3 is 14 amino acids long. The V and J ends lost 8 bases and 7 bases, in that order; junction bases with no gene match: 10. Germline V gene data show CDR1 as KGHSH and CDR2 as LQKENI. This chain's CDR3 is CASTADRDGQPQHF. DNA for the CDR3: TGTGCCAGCACGGCGGACAGGGATGGGCAGCCCCAGCATTTT.

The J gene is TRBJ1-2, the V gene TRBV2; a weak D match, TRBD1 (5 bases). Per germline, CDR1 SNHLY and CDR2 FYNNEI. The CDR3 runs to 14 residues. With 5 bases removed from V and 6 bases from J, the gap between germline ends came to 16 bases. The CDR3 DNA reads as TGTGCCAGCAGTCCCAGGGTACATTATCATGGCTACACCTTC. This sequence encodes CASSPRVHYHGYTF. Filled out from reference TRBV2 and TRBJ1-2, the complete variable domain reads EPEVTQTPSHQVTQMGQEVILRCVPISNHLYFYWYRQILGQKVEFLVSFYNNEISEKSEIFDDQFSVERPDGSNFTLKIRSTKLEDSAMYFCASSPRVHYHGYTFGSGTRLTVV.

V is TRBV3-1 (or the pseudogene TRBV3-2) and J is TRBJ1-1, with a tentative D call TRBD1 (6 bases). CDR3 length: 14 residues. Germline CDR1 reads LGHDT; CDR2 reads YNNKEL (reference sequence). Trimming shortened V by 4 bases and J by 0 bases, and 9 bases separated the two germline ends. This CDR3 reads CASSPDRMNTEAFF. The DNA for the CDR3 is TGTGCCAGCAGCCCAGACAGGATGAACACTGAAGCTTTCTTT.

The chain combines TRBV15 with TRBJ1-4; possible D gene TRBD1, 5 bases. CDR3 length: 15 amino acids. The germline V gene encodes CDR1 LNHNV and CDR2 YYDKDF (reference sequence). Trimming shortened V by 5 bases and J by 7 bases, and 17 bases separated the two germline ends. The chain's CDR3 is CATSPSSGNGEKLFF. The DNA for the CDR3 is TGTGCCACCAGCCCGTCCTCAGGGAACGGTGAAAAACTGTTTTTT.

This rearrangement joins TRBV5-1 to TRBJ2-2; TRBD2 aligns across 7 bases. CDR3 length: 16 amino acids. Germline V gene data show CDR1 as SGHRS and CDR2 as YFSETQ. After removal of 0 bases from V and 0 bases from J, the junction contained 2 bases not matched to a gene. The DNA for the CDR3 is TGCGCCAGCAGCTTGGGGAGCGGGACGAACACCGGGGAGCTGTTTTTT. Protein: CASSLGSGTNTGELFF.

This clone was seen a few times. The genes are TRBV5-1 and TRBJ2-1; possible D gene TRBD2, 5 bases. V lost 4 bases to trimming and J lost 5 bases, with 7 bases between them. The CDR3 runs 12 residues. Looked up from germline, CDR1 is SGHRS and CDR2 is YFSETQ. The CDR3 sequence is CASSAGHNEQFF. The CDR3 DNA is TGCGCCAGCAGCGCGGGTCACAATGAGCAGTTCTTC.

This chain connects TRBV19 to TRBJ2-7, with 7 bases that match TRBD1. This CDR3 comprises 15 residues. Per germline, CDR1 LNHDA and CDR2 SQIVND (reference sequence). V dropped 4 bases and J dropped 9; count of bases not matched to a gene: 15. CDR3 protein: CASSTGQVQLTRQYF. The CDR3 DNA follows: TGTGCCAGTAGTACCGGACAGGTTCAACTTACGAGGCAGTACTTC.

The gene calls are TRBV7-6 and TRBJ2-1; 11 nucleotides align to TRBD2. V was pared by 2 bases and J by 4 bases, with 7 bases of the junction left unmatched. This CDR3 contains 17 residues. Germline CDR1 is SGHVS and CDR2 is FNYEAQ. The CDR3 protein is CASSLFSGTSGYNEQFF. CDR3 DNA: TGTGCCAGCAGCTTATTCTCCGGGACTAGCGGATACAATGAGCAGTTCTTC.

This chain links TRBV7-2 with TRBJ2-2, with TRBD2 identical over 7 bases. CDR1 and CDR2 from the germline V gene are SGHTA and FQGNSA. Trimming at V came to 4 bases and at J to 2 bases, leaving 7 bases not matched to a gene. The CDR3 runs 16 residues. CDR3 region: CASSWSGGSNTGELFF. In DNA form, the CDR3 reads TGTGCCAGCAGCTGGAGCGGCGGGAGCAACACCGGGGAGCTGTTTTTT.

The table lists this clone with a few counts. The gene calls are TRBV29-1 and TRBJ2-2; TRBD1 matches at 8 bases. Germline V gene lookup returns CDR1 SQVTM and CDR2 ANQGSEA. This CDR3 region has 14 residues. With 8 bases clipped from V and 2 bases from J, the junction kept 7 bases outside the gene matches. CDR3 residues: CSIRQGINTGELFF. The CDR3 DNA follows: TGCAGCATCCGACAGGGGATAAACACCGGGGAGCTGTTTTTT.

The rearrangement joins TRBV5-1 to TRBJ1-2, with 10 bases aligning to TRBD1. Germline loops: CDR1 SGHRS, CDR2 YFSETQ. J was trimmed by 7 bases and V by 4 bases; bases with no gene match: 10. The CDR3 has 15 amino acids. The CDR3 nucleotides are TGCGCCAGCAGCCGCACCGGGACAGGGGAATTTGGCTACACCTTC. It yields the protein CASSRTGTGEFGYTF.

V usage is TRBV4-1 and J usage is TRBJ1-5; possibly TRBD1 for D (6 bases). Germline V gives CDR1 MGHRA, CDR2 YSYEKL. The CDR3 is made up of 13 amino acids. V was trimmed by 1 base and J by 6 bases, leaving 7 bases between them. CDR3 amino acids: CASSQGQVQPQHF. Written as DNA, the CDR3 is TGCGCCAGCAGCCAAGGACAGGTTCAGCCCCAGCATTTT.

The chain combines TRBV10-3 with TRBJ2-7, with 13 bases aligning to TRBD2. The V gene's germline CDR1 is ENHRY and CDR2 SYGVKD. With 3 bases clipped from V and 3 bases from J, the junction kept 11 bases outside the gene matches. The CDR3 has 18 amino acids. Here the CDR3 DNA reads TGTGCCATCAGTGACCCCGGGACTAGCGGGATGGCCCTCTACGAGCAGTACTTC. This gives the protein CAISDPGTSGMALYEQYF.

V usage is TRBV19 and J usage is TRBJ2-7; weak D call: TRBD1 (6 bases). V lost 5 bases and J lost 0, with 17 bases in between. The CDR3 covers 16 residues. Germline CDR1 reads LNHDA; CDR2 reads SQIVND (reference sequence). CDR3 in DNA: TGTGCCAGTAGTGCAATAACAGGGTCAAGCTCCTACGAGCAGTACTTC. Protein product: CASSAITGSSSYEQYF.

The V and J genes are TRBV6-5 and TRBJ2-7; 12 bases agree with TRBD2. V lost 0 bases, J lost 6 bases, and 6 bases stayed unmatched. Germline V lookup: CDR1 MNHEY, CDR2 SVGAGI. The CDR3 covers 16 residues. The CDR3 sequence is CASSYSMTSGRPEQYF. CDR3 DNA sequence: TGTGCCAGCAGTTACTCGATGACTAGCGGGAGACCCGAGCAGTACTTC.

CDR3 sequence (DNA): TGCGCCAGCAGCCAGGGACAGGCGAATTATAATTCACCCCTCCACTTT. This translates into CASSQGQANYNSPLHF. This chain uses TRBV5-1 with TRBJ1-6, with 8 bases fitting TRBD1. Germline V CDR1 and CDR2: SGHRS, YFSETQ. This CDR3 comprises 16 residues. The V and J ends lost 4 bases and 4 bases, in that order; junction bases with no gene match: 7.

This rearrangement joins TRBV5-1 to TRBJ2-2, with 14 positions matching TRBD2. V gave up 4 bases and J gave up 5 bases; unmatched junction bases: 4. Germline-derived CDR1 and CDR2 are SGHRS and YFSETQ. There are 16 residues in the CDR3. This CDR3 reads CASSGTSGRRTGELFF. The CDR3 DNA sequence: TGCGCCAGCAGCGGGACTAGCGGGAGAAGAACCGGGGAGCTGTTTTTT.

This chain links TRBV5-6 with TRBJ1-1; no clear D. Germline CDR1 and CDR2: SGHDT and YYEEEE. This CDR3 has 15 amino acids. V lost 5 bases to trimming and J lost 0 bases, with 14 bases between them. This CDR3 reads CASSRLSLMNTEAFF. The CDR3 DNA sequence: TGTGCCAGCAGTCGTCTATCCCTCATGAACACTGAAGCTTTCTTT. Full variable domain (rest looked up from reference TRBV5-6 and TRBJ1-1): DAGVTQSPTHLIKTRGQQVTLRCSPKSGHDTVSWYQQALGQGPQFIFQYYEEEERQRGNFPDRFSGHQFPNYSSELNVNALLLGDSALYLCASSRLSLMNTEAFFGQGTRLTVV.